Following are 11 T cell receptor beta chains from one sample sequenced in a study of response to subunit inactivated influenza vaccine. TCRdb reprocessed the RT-PCR reads with MiXCR, giving one entry per CDR3 protein. The sample has roughly 650,000 distinct CDR3 sequences, 12% to 15% seen once. Sequenced here: PBMCs from blood, sampled 14 days before vaccination. Receptors were obtained from a man aged 50-59 years who received an inactivated influenza vaccine.

Many counts were recorded for this clonotype. The chain combines TRBV24-1 with TRBJ2-1; D perhaps matches TRBD1 (5 bases). V was cut by 3 bases and J by 3 bases, with 11 bases left in between. The CDR3 length is 15 residues. Germline V lookup: CDR1 KGHDR, CDR2 SFDVKD. The DNA for the CDR3 is TGTGCCACCAGTGATGTGGACACCAGCTACAATGAGCAGTTCTTC. Its translation is CATSDVDTSYNEQFF.

The chain recombines TRBV19 with TRBJ2-2; D may match TRBD1 or TRBD2 (5 bases each). CDR3 length: 13 residues. Trimming shortened V by 5 bases and J by 6 bases, and 10 bases separated the two germline ends. Germline V gene sequence: CDR1 LNHDA, CDR2 SQIVND (reference sequence). CDR3 DNA sequence: TGTGCCAGTAGTGTGTGGGACGCCGGGGAGCTGTTTTTT. It specifies CASSVWDAGELFF.

The J gene is TRBJ2-3, the V gene TRBV20-1; 9 bases are shared with TRBD2. The trim removed 3 bases at V and 5 bases at J, leaving 9 bases unmatched. CDR1 and CDR2 from the germline V gene are DFQATT and SNEGSKA (reference sequence). The CDR3 totals 15 residues. The CDR3 is CSARRGGLAEDTQYF. CDR3 bases: TGCAGTGCTAGGCGGGGGGGCCTTGCTGAAGATACGCAGTATTTT.

J is TRBJ2-7 and V is TRBV3-1; TRBD1 might be the D (6 bases). V shed 4 bases and J shed 2 bases, with 12 bases lying between them. Germline V CDR1 and CDR2: LGHDT, YNNKEL (reference sequence). This CDR3 has 14 amino acids. CDR3 nucleotides: TGTGCCAGCAGCCCTGCAGGGGCCGCCTACGAGCAGTACTTC. Amino acids: CASSPAGAAYEQYF.

This clonotype has a handful of counts. The CDR3 loop is CASSLAGKGTGELFF. For the CDR3, the DNA is TGTGCCAGCAGCTTGGCAGGGAAGGGCACCGGGGAGCTGTTTTTT. The J gene is TRBJ2-2, the V gene TRBV5-4; D may be TRBD1 (5 bases). The CDR3 covers 15 residues. V dropped 0 bases and J dropped 4 bases, with 10 bases sitting between them. CDR1 and CDR2 (germline): SGHNT, YYREEE (reference sequence).

This clonotype was counted between two and nine times. The V gene is TRBV5-1, the J gene TRBJ2-1, with D possibly being TRBD1 (6 bases). The germline V gene encodes CDR1 SGHRS and CDR2 YFSETQ. Between the trimmed V and J ends, which lost 4 bases and 0 bases, there was a span of 11 bases. The CDR3 sequence is 15 residues long. The chain's CDR3 is CASSIDRSSYNEQFF. CDR3 nucleotide sequence: TGCGCCAGCAGCATCGACAGGAGCTCCTACAATGAGCAGTTCTTC.

This clonotype was recorded many times. This chain uses TRBV4-1 with TRBJ2-1; 9 bases agree with TRBD1. Germline V gene sequence: CDR1 MGHRA, CDR2 YSYEKL. V lost 6 bases, J lost 4 bases, and 13 bases stayed unmatched. The length of the CDR3 is 17 residues. The CDR3: CASSRTPGQGVYNEQFF. The CDR3 nucleotides read TGCGCCAGCAGTCGAACTCCGGGACAGGGAGTATACAATGAGCAGTTCTTC.

J is TRBJ2-2 and V is TRBV20-1; D might be TRBD1 or TRBD2, each matching 5 bases. The CDR3 is 15 amino acids. Germline values: CDR1 DFQATT, CDR2 SNEGSKA (reference sequence). V lost 0 bases to trimming and J lost 4 bases, with 12 bases between them. CDR3: CSAREPGPITGELFF. As DNA, the CDR3 is TGCAGTGCTAGAGAGCCGGGACCCATCACCGGGGAGCTGTTTTTT.

The chain couples TRBV27 to TRBJ1-6; 8 bases map to TRBD1. CDR3 length: 15 amino acids. The germline gives CDR1 MNHEY, CDR2 SMNVEV (reference sequence). V lost 4 bases and J lost 9; bases outside the gene matches: 8. This CDR3 reads CASSYRDRRGSPLHF. The CDR3 coding sequence is TGTGCCAGCAGTTACCGGGACAGGCGAGGTTCACCCCTCCACTTT.

The chain uses TRBV19 and TRBJ2-2; unclear D gene. Trimming cost V 3 bases and J 4 bases, with 12 bases left between them. The CDR3 has 15 residues. Germline V lookup: CDR1 LNHDA, CDR2 SQIVND (reference sequence). The CDR3 here is CASSISSASTGELFF. The CDR3 DNA reads TGTGCCAGTAGTATCTCTTCAGCGAGCACCGGGGAGCTGTTTTTT.

The rearrangement uses TRBV5-1 and TRBJ2-1, with 8 nucleotides matching TRBD2. The germline V gene has CDR1 SGHRS and CDR2 YFSETQ. The CDR3 is made up of 16 amino acids. V lost 4 bases, J lost 6 bases, and 12 bases stayed unmatched. As DNA, the CDR3 is TGCGCCAGCAGCGATACATTAGCGGGATTCCTCAATGAGCAGTTCTTC. Its translation is CASSDTLAGFLNEQFF.